This entry is about one TCR beta chain. What it recognizes is unknown. The data were taken from a study of T cell repertoires in urothelial bladder cancer. Study observations and caveats: One T-cell clone reached up to roughly 15% of carcinoma infiltrating lymphocytes.

V lost 2 bases to trimming and J lost 1 base, with 8 bases between them. Germline CDR1 and CDR2: MNHNY and SVGAGI (reference sequence). The CDR3 is 14 residues long. The table came from immunoSEQ multiplex PCR; TCRdb's copy has only in-frame clones and leaves some out. Of fewer than 15,000 clones in the sample, roughly 70% were seen once. The sequenced sample was tumor-infiltrating cells from bladder cancer. V and J are TRBV6-6 and TRBJ1-1, with D tentatively TRBD1 (5 bases). This TCR derives from a human donor with urothelial carcinoma. CDR3 nucleotide sequence: TGTGCCAGCAGTTACGTCCAGGGGAACACTGAAGCTTTCTTT. Translation gives CASSYVQGNTEAFF.